This T cell receptor beta chain was found in a study of patients and donors after allogeneic stem cell transplantation. J gave up 6 bases and V 0 bases, and 6 bases lay outside the gene matches. The length of the CDR3 is 15 residues. Per the germline V gene, CDR1 is SGHRS and CDR2 is YFSETQ. This clonotype was detected a few times. From the RT-PCR reads, TCRdb called clonotypes with MiXCR, one entry per CDR3 protein. This sample has approximately 150,000 distinct CDR3 sequences, with approximately 24% found just once. J is TRBJ2-3 and V is TRBV5-1; 8 bases fit TRBD2. Material for sequencing was blood, either unsorted or a sorted T cell fraction (not recorded which). This receptor was taken from a human donor who was either an allogeneic HSCT recipient or a stem cell or donor lymphocyte infusion donor (not recorded which). It is not recorded whose cells these are; they may come from a transplant donor. The CDR3 DNA is TGCGCCAGCAGCTTGGGCGGGGGGCCTCGGGATACGCAGTATTTT. Its protein product is CASSLGGGPRDTQYF. Combining the CDR3 with reference TRBV5-1 and TRBJ2-3 gives the whole variable domain KAGVTQTPRYLIKTRGQQVTLSCSPISGHRSVSWYQQTPGQGLQFLFEYFSETQRNKGNFPGRFSGRQFSNSRSEMNVSTLELGDSALYLCASSLGGGPRDTQYFGPGTRLTVL.